A single sample is the source of the 22 T cell receptor beta chains below, sequenced in a study of T cells in Graves' hyperthyroidism and ophthalmopathy. It was RNA transcripts that yielded the amplified TCR beta CDR3 regions. An initial round of RT-PCR targeting the TCR CDR3 relied on the HTBI primer set. TCRdb passed the multiplex PCR reads through MiXCR, listing each CDR3 protein once. The sample has 360,000 or so distinct CDR3 sequences, roughly 20% seen once; the top ten hold roughly 16%. The sample comprised blood. These receptors were taken from a middle-aged woman with Graves' ophthalmopathy.

The sample holds many counts of this clonotype. This sequence joins TRBV12-3 or TRBV12-4 and TRBJ2-5, with 9 bases aligning to TRBD2. The CDR3 totals 17 residues. V dropped 5 bases and J dropped 4; count of bases not matched to a gene: 14. The CDR3 region has the DNA TGTGCCAGCAGTGTTCGTACTAGCGGGCTTCACGGAGAGACCCAGTACTTC. Translated: CASSVRTSGLHGETQYF.

This clonotype was recorded many times. The chain is built from TRBV24-1 and TRBJ2-2; 8 bases line up with TRBD1. Trimming removed 2 bases from V and 1 base from J; junction bases left unmatched: 2. Germline CDR1 reads KGHDR; CDR2 reads SFDVKD. The CDR3 extends over 16 amino acids. The CDR3 protein is CATSDSGTGNTGELFF. CDR3 DNA: TGTGCCACCAGTGATTCAGGGACAGGGAACACCGGGGAGCTGTTTTTT.

This clonotype has at least ten counts. The V and J genes are TRBV12-3 or TRBV12-4 and TRBJ1-1; D possibly corresponds to TRBD1 (6 bases). CDR3 length: 15 amino acids. The V end lost 8 bases, the J end lost 0 bases, and 16 bases lay between the germline ends. In DNA form, the CDR3 reads TGTGCCAGCGTCCTTAGGGGGGGTATGAACACTGAAGCTTTCTTT. It encodes CASVLRGGMNTEAFF.

This clonotype has a count of ten or more. This chain uses TRBV12-3 or TRBV12-4 with TRBJ1-5; D gene unclear. The CDR3 length is 13 residues. Trimming removed 7 bases from V and 1 base from J, with 8 bases in between. Written as DNA, the CDR3 is TGTGCCAGCACCTTACACAGCAATCAGCCCCAGCATTTT. Its protein is CASTLHSNQPQHF.

This clonotype was seen at least ten times. This chain joins TRBV6-2 or TRBV6-3 and TRBJ2-5; possible D gene TRBD2, 6 bases. This CDR3 is built from 14 residues. CDR1 is MNHEY, CDR2 SVGEGT, per germline. V dropped 3 bases and J dropped 9 bases, with 17 bases sitting between them. CDR3 in DNA: TGTGCCAGCAGTTATCCCGGGACTGGGACGGCCCAGTACTTC. Translated, it gives CASSYPGTGTAQYF.

The chain combines TRBV6-1 with TRBJ1-2; no reliable D call. The CDR3 loop spans 13 amino acids. Germline V lookup: CDR1 MNHNS, CDR2 SASEGT. V lost 3 bases and J 5 bases, leaving 10 bases between the germline ends. CDR3 sequence (DNA): TGTGCCAGCAGTGATATAGGCGCTTATGGCTACACCTTC. Translation: CASSDIGAYGYTF.

In this sample, this clonotype turned up a few times. The rearrangement uses TRBV25-1 and TRBJ2-5; 10 bases align to TRBD2. Germline CDR1 and CDR2: MGHDK and SYGVNS. The CDR3 is 17 residues long. J was trimmed by 2 bases and V by 3 bases; bases with no gene match: 9. The CDR3: CASSDLLGLAEQETQYF. The CDR3 DNA reads TGTGCCAGCAGTGATCTCCTAGGACTAGCGGAACAAGAGACCCAGTACTTC.

Many counts were recorded for this clonotype. The chain links TRBV29-1 to TRBJ1-2; 9 positions agree with TRBD1. V gave up 3 bases and J gave up 7 bases; unmatched junction bases: 9. The CDR3 length is 14 residues. Germline V lookup: CDR1 SQVTM, CDR2 ANQGSEA. CDR3 DNA: TGCAGCGTTGACTTGGACAGGGGAATAGTTGGCTACACCTTC. Encoded protein: CSVDLDRGIVGYTF.

The V and J genes are TRBV6-1 and TRBJ2-7; TRBD1 matches at 7 bases. V gave up 6 bases and J gave up 3 bases; unmatched junction bases: 11. Germline V CDR1 and CDR2: MNHNS, SASEGT. This CDR3 has 15 residues. In DNA form, the CDR3 reads TGTGCCAGCAGCCGGCTAGGGACAGTAGGCTACGAGCAGTACTTC. It yields the protein CASSRLGTVGYEQYF.

This clonotype was observed at least ten times. This rearrangement joins TRBV11-2 to TRBJ1-1; 9 bases line up with TRBD1. Trimming cost V 1 base and J 9 bases; bases outside gene matches: 3. Germline CDR1 and CDR2: SGHAT and FQNNGV. CDR3 length: 13 amino acids. In DNA form, the CDR3 reads TGTGCCAGCAGCTTAGTAGGGACAGGGCAAGCTTTCTTT. Protein sequence: CASSLVGTGQAFF.

The chain has TRBV7-2 and TRBJ2-2, with 7 bases lining up with TRBD1. Germline lookup yields CDR1 SGHTA and CDR2 FQGNSA. The ends lost 5 bases at V and 6 bases at J; junction bases unmatched: 6. The CDR3 extends over 14 amino acids. CDR3 in amino acids: CASSLRGFSGELFF. The CDR3 DNA sequence: TGTGCCAGCAGCCTCAGGGGGTTCTCCGGGGAGCTGTTTTTT.

Comment on this clonotype: Possible read error: a much larger clone is one base away. CDR3 coding DNA: TGTGCCAGCAGTCCACAGGAGACCCGAGTCACCGGGGAGCTGTTTTTT. Protein: CASSPQETRVTGELFF. The chain has TRBV27 and TRBJ2-2; D is possibly TRBD1 (5 bases). The CDR3 consists of 16 residues. The V gene lost 5 bases and the J gene lost 4 bases, with 17 bases spanning the gap. Germline V gene data show CDR1 as MNHEY and CDR2 as SMNVEV (reference sequence).

This clonotype came up many times. The chain is built from TRBV6-5 and TRBJ2-7; 8 bases line up with TRBD1. The CDR3 totals 14 residues. The germline CDR1 and CDR2 sequences are MNHEY and SVGAGI. V lost 4 bases to trimming and J lost 4 bases; unmatched junction nucleotides: 6. CDR3 region: CASSLTGVKYEQYF. DNA for the CDR3: TGTGCCAGCAGTTTGACAGGGGTTAAATACGAGCAGTACTTC.

This chain connects TRBV6-2 or TRBV6-3 to TRBJ2-4; possible D gene TRBD2, 6 bases. CDR3 size: 12 residues. V was trimmed by 7 bases and J by 10 bases, leaving 14 bases between them. Germline V gene sequence: CDR1 MNHEY, CDR2 SVGEGT. Here the CDR3 reads CASTGAGKIQYF. The CDR3 DNA is TGTGCCAGCACCGGGGCGGGGAAGATTCAGTACTTC.

This clonotype was found many times. The rearrangement uses TRBV10-3 and TRBJ2-5, with D possibly matching TRBD2 (5 bases). CDR1 ENHRY and CDR2 SYGVKD come from the germline V gene. V lost 7 bases and J 5 bases, leaving 11 bases between the germline ends. This CDR3 contains 12 residues. In DNA, the CDR3 is TGTGCCATCATGGGAGAGGGCGAGACCCAGTACTTC. It yields the protein CAIMGEGETQYF.

The V call is TRBV14, the J call TRBJ2-2, with 10 bases that match TRBD1. CDR3 size: 17 residues. Germline CDR1 reads SGHDN; CDR2 reads FVKESK. J lost 4 bases, V lost 4 bases, and 9 bases had no gene match. Here the CDR3 DNA reads TGTGCCAGCAGCCCCCCAGCCGGGACAGGGGTCACCGGGGAGCTGTTTTTT. Protein sequence: CASSPPAGTGVTGELFF.

This clonotype was seen repeatedly, ten times or more. The chain employs TRBV2 and TRBJ1-5, with 7 bases identical to TRBD1. The CDR3 loop spans 14 amino acids. Germline loops: CDR1 SNHLY, CDR2 FYNNEI. V gave up 1 base and J gave up 6 bases; unmatched junction bases: 3. CDR3 protein: CASSEGGGSQPQHF. DNA of the CDR3: TGTGCCAGCAGTGAAGGAGGGGGCAGTCAGCCCCAGCATTTT.

This clonotype was seen at least ten times. The chain carries TRBV18 and TRBJ2-7; no firm D call. V lost 3 bases to trimming and J lost 3 bases, with 12 bases between them. Germline CDR1 KGHSH, CDR2 LQKENI. The CDR3 is made up of 14 amino acids. The CDR3 coding sequence is TGTGCCAGCTCACCGGTTCCCACCTTCTACGAGCAGTACTTC. Encoded protein: CASSPVPTFYEQYF.

In its sample, this clonotype was seen many times. The chain uses TRBV3-1 and TRBJ2-5, with D unresolved. Germline assignment: CDR1 LGHDT and CDR2 YNNKEL (reference sequence). CDR3 length: 15 residues. The V gene lost 1 base and the J gene lost 0 bases, with 9 bases spanning the gap. The CDR3 region is CASSQGAEYQETQYF. For the CDR3, the DNA is TGTGCCAGCAGCCAAGGGGCCGAGTACCAAGAGACCCAGTACTTC.

The table lists this clonotype with a few counts. A read error is possible here, since a much larger clone lies one base away. This chain uses TRBV2 with TRBJ2-2; 10 bases fit TRBD1. Per germline, CDR1 SNHLY and CDR2 FYNNEI. The CDR3 contains 15 residues. CDR3 protein: CVSSIRDRGTGELFF. DNA of the CDR3: TGTGTCAGCAGCATCCGGGACAGGGGCACCGGGGAGCTGTTTTTT.

V usage is TRBV29-1 and J usage is TRBJ2-2; 7 positions agree with TRBD1. The CDR3 runs 14 residues. With 6 bases clipped from V and 1 base from J, the junction kept 5 bases outside the gene matches. From germline, CDR1 is SQVTM and CDR2 ANQGSEA. The CDR3 DNA sequence: TGCAGCGTACGGACAGGAAAGAACACCGGGGAGCTGTTTTTT. This gives the protein CSVRTGKNTGELFF.

This clonotype was picked up many times. The rearrangement links TRBV27 to TRBJ1-5; TRBD1 aligns across 7 bases. V lost 4 bases and J lost 7; bases outside the gene matches: 4. The germline CDR1 and CDR2 sequences are MNHEY and SMNVEV (reference sequence). This CDR3 is 13 amino acids long. The CDR3: CASSYRGEQPQHF. The CDR3 DNA is TGTGCCAGCAGTTACAGGGGTGAGCAGCCCCAGCATTTT.